The 7 T cell receptor beta chains reported below all come from one sample, sequenced in a study of graft-versus-host responses after intestinal transplantation. Sequenced by immunoSEQ multiplex PCR; TCRdb stores in-frame clones only, minus some. This sample carries about 64,000 clones, around nine tenths of them seen once, and the ten largest clones take 6.5% to 7%. The specimen was bone marrow, collected approximately 700 days after intestinal transplantation. The origin of the receptors is a human patient who received an intestinal transplant, so some T cells may come from the graft donor.

V usage is TRBV18 and J usage is TRBJ1-5; no reliable D call. Germline V gene lookup returns CDR1 KGHSH and CDR2 LQKENI. Trimming pared 5 bases from V and 0 bases from J, leaving 5 bases between. This CDR3 contains 13 residues. CDR3 amino acids: CASSEHSNQPQHF. The CDR3 nucleotides are TGTGCCAGCTCAGAGCATAGCAATCAGCCCCAGCATTTT.

This clone was seen a single time. The CDR3 region is CASSPKPANEQFF. DNA of the CDR3: TGTGCCAGCAGCCCTAAGCCGGCGAATGAGCAGTTCTTC. The V gene is TRBV11-2, the J gene TRBJ2-1; D is undetermined. This CDR3 has 13 amino acids. Trimming left V 5 bases short and J 7 bases short, with 12 bases between. Germline V lookup: CDR1 SGHAT, CDR2 FQNNGV.

This chain links TRBV4-2 with TRBJ1-3; D might be TRBD1 (5 bases). The length of the CDR3 is 14 residues. Germline values: CDR1 LGHNA, CDR2 YNFKEQ. Trimming took 5 bases from V and 2 from J, leaving 10 bases between them. CDR3 DNA: TGTGCCAGCAGCTATGGGACGGCTGGAAACACCATATATTTT. Translation gives CASSYGTAGNTIYF.

The CDR3 DNA is TGTGCCAGCAGTGAACAGCCGGCCAAAAATCAGCCCCAGCATTTT. Protein sequence: CASSEQPAKNQPQHF. The V gene is TRBV6-1, the J gene TRBJ1-5, with no clear D. Trimming left V 2 bases short and J 4 bases short, with 12 bases between. CDR1 is MNHNS and CDR2 is SASEGT in the germline V gene. This CDR3 has 15 residues.

The chain carries TRBV7-3 and TRBJ2-2; a weak D match, TRBD1 (5 bases). With 5 bases removed from V and 6 bases from J, the gap between germline ends came to 13 bases. This CDR3 comprises 14 residues. The germline V gene encodes CDR1 SGHTA and CDR2 FQGTGA. The CDR3 DNA follows: TGTGCCAGCAGCCCCCAGGGCTATCCCGGGGAGCTGTTTTTT. This sequence encodes CASSPQGYPGELFF.

The chain has TRBV13 and TRBJ2-7; no definite D call. V lost 0 bases and J 1 base, leaving 7 bases between the germline ends. There are 14 residues in the CDR3. Germline CDR1 is PRHDT and CDR2 is FYEKMQ (reference sequence). The CDR3 bases are TGTGCCAGCAGCTTAGGGCAGCCTTCCTACGAGCAGTACTTC. Translating it yields CASSLGQPSYEQYF.

V gene TRBV7-9 combines with J gene TRBJ2-5, with D possibly being TRBD1 (5 bases). Trimming removed 3 bases at V and 2 bases at J, with 10 bases between. The CDR3 sequence is 14 residues long. Germline CDR1 reads SEHNR; CDR2 reads FQNEAQ (reference sequence). In nucleotides, the CDR3 is TGTGCCAGCAGCTTGAGAGACAGTCAAGAGACCCAGTACTTC. Residues: CASSLRDSQETQYF.